This is a list of T cell receptor beta chains from one sample in a study of T cell changes during pregnancy in multiple sclerosis. Repertoires were generated with immunoSEQ multiplex PCR, while TCRdb's copy carries only in-frame clones and drops some. The sample records 85,000 to 100,000 clones, 85% to 95% being singletons. The sequencing here drew on peripheral blood, taken after pregnancy. The receptors shown here come from a female donor with multiple sclerosis, enrolled in a pregnancy study. Each CDR3 is given with its conserved first and last residue. Fields, in order: D gene, clone size, J gene, V gene, CDR3 DNA, CDR3 protein. D genes are given only for firm matches. Only some rows state a clone size, as once, few, many or a class for expanded clones.

- | - | TRBJ2-7 | TRBV5-1 | TGCGCCAGCAGCTTCGGGATTCACCAAACCTACGAGCAGTACTTC | CASSFGIHQTYEQYF
- | - | TRBJ2-5 | TRBV7-2 | TGTGCCAGCAGCTTACATCGGGAGACCCAGTACTTC | CASSLHRETQYF
TRBD1 | - | TRBJ2-7 | TRBV27 | TGTGCCAGCAGTTTAGGACAGGGGGCAAGCGAGCAGTACTTC | CASSLGQGASEQYF
TRBD1 | once | TRBJ2-2 | TRBV11-3 | TGTGCCAGCAGCCTCGACAGGGTCACCGGGGAGCTGTTTTTT | CASSLDRVTGELFF
- | once | TRBJ2-3 | TRBV5-1 | TGCGCCAGCAGCCGGGGGGACACAGGCACAGATACGCAGTATTTT | CASSRGDTGTDTQYF
- | - | TRBJ1-2 | TRBV5-1 | TGCGCCAGCAGCTCCCTCTCCCCGGGCTATGGCTACACCTTC | CASSSLSPGYGYTF
TRBD1 | - | TRBJ1-1 | TRBV19 | TGTGCCAGTAGCCACCCCTCGGACAGGGGGCGTGTTGCTTTCTTT | CASSHPSDRGRVAFF
- | - | TRBJ2-5 | TRBV5-1 | TGCGCCAGCAGCCCCGGGACACTTCAGGAGACCCAGTACTTC | CASSPGTLQETQYF
TRBD1 | few | TRBJ2-2 | TRBV7-8 | TGTGCCAGCAGCTTAGAACAGGGGGCCGGGGAGCTGTTTTTT | CASSLEQGAGELFF
TRBD2 | - | TRBJ2-1 | TRBV6-5 | TGTGCCAGCAGTGGGACTAGCGGGGGAATCGAGCAGTTCTTC | CASSGTSGGIEQFF
- | - | TRBJ2-3 | TRBV18 | TGTGCCAGCTCATCCCGTACCAGCACAGTCGGAATGAGCACAGATACGCAGTATTTT | CASSSRTSTVGMSTDTQYF
TRBD2 | many | TRBJ2-1 | TRBV5-6 | TGTGCCACCTCAGGGCTAGCGGGAGACGCTGAGCAGTTCTTC | CATSGLAGDAEQFF
TRBD1 | - | TRBJ1-1 | TRBV7-6 | TGTGCCAGCAGCTTAGGGACAGGGGGCACGGACACTGAAGCTTTCTTT | CASSLGTGGTDTEAFF
- | - | TRBJ2-3 | TRBV6-5 | TGTGCCAGCAGTTACATTCTCGGGGAAGATACGCAGTATTTT | CASSYILGEDTQYF
TRBD1 | - | TRBJ1-1 | TRBV7-9 | TGTGCCAGCAGCTTAGTTACAGGGGGAGCTTTCTTT | CASSLVTGGAFF
TRBD1 | - | TRBJ1-1 | TRBV14 | TGTGCCAGCAGCCTAAGACAGGGAGGAACTTTGGCTGAAGCTTTCTTT | CASSLRQGGTLAEAFF
- | - | TRBJ2-2 | TRBV11-2 | TGTGCCAGCAGCCGGATCGGGGAGCAGGAGCTGTTTTTT | CASSRIGEQELFF
TRBD1 | - | TRBJ1-2 | TRBV5-6 | TGTGCCAGCAGCTTATCGGGACAGCAAAACTATGGCTACACCTTC | CASSLSGQQNYGYTF
TRBD1 | - | TRBJ1-5 | TRBV7-9 | TGTGCCAGCAGCCGCGACAGGGGGCCTAGCAATCAGCCCCAGCATTTT | CASSRDRGPSNQPQHF